The TCR beta chain under discussion was sequenced for a study of post-analysis software for immune sequencing data. Study summary: Progressive-relapsing, secondary progressive and relapsing-remitting multiple sclerosis were among the disease courses included.

Turning to this clonotype: As yet, its antigen is unknown.

Incorporated into the TCR beta cDNA libraries were unique molecular identifiers, which served to reduce PCR and sequencing biases. From 1 to 10 million T cells, roughly 0.5 million cDNA molecules were obtained. TCRdb independently ran MiXCR on the PCR reads; one entry per CDR3 protein. The sample consists of 380,000 or so distinct CDR3 sequences, roughly 38% of them appearing once. Whole-study results and caveats: Analysis by F measure revealed that same-batch samples clustered strongly together. In patients, 4 to 6 TRBV segments were more frequent than in controls, with TRBV5-6, TRBV5-1 and TRBV20-1 among them. People with multiple sclerosis had a significantly lower normalized Chao1 diversity than controls did.

Germline lookup yields CDR1 MNHEY and CDR2 SMNVEV (reference sequence). Trimming shortened V by 8 bases and J by 4 bases, and 20 bases separated the two germline ends. The CDR3 totals 15 residues. The clonotype was recovered from a girl aged 5-17 years with multiple sclerosis. The gene calls are TRBV27 and TRBJ1-1; D remains ambiguous. The material sequenced was blood. The CDR3 sequence: CASSSSWAGSTEAFF. In DNA form, the CDR3 reads TGTGCCAGCTCTTCCTCTTGGGCGGGCAGCACTGAAGCTTTCTTT.